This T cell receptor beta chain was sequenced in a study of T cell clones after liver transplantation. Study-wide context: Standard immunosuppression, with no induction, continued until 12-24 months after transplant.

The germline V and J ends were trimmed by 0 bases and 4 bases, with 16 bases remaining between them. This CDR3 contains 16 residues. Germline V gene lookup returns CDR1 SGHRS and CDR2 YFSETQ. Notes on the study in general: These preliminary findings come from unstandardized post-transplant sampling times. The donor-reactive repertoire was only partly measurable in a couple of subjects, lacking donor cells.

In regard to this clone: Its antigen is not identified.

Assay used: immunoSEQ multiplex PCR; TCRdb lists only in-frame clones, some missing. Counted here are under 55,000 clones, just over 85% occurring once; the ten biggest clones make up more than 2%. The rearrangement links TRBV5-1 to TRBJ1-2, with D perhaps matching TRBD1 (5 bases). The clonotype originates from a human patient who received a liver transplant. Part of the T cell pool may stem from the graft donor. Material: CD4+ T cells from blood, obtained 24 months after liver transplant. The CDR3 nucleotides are TGCGCCAGCAGCTTGGACGGGCAGGGTAGTGGCTATGGCTACACCTTC. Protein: CASSLDGQGSGYGYTF.